This TCR beta chain was found in a study of OX40 agonist ivuxolimab in advanced cancers. The overall study: While on treatment, patients had intravenous ivuxolimab at 0.01 to 10 mg/kg every 2 weeks.

Only in-frame clones appear in the TCRdb table, and some are missing; sequencing was by immunoSEQ multiplex PCR. The data contain approximately 92,000 clones, 95% to 97% of them singletons. Study-wide results and limits: Compared with CD4+, CD8+ T cells on average had more expanded clones.

This clone appeared a single time. The antigen remains unidentified. This CDR3 has 16 residues. The germline V gene encodes CDR1 MDHEN and CDR2 SYDVKM. V lost 4 bases, J lost 5 bases, and 20 bases lay in between. This clonotype originated in an adult with an advanced solid tumor such as melanoma, head and neck, liver or kidney cancer. The chain couples TRBV28 to TRBJ2-5; perhaps TRBD1 as D (6 bases). Sequences were derived from CD4+ or CD8+ T cells sorted from blood, sampled in a trial of the OX40 agonist ivuxolimab. CDR3 protein: CASSSYRDTFGETQYF. The CDR3, as DNA: TGTGCCAGCAGTTCCTACCGGGACACTTTTGGGGAGACCCAGTACTTC.